These 9 T cell receptor beta chains came from one sample sequenced in a study of cytomegalovirus exposure and HLA in healthy donors. With 60 Vbeta and 13 Jbeta primers, the PCR was carried out. The data were produced by immunoSEQ multiplex PCR, yet TCRdb's version contains in-frame clones alone and is incomplete. Its table lists 130,000 or so clones. Sequencing was carried out using PBMCs. These receptors originate from a middle-aged woman in good health and CMV-seropositive.

J is TRBJ2-2 and V is TRBV19; a possible D gene is TRBD1 (5 bases). Germline CDR1 reads LNHDA; CDR2 reads SQIVND (reference sequence). This CDR3 region has 14 residues. Trimming pared 7 bases from V and 3 bases from J, leaving 12 bases between. The CDR3 coding sequence is TGTGCCAGTACCCTAACAGGAGACACCGGGGAGCTGTTTTTT. It is translated as CASTLTGDTGELFF.

The chain is built from TRBV18 and TRBJ2-7, with TRBD1 matching 10 bases. The V segment lost 3 bases and the J segment 5 bases; nucleotides outside the gene matches: 7. CDR1 KGHSH and CDR2 LQKENI come from the germline V gene. There are 15 residues in the CDR3. CDR3 coding DNA: TGTGCCAGCTCACCGGGGACAGGGGTTGTCCACGAGCAGTACTTC. This codes for CASSPGTGVVHEQYF.

The V call is TRBV2, the J call TRBJ1-3, with 8 nucleotides matching TRBD1. The CDR3 is made up of 15 amino acids. V lost 7 bases, J lost 3 bases, and 8 bases stayed unmatched. CDR1 is SNHLY and CDR2 is FYNNEI in the germline V gene. CDR3 DNA: TGTGCCAGCAAGGCAGGGGGCACAATTGGAAACACCATATATTTT. It codes for CASKAGGTIGNTIYF.

The chain carries TRBV25-1 and TRBJ2-7, with D perhaps TRBD1 (6 bases). This CDR3 is built from 12 residues. The germline V and J ends were trimmed by 4 bases and 9 bases, with 13 bases remaining between them. The V gene's germline CDR1 is MGHDK and CDR2 SYGVNS. The CDR3 here is CASSGTVAVQYF. CDR3 bases: TGTGCCAGCAGTGGGACAGTGGCGGTGCAGTACTTC.

The rearrangement links TRBV18 to TRBJ2-7; 11 positions agree with TRBD1. Trimming removed 5 bases from V and 3 bases from J; junction bases left unmatched: 6. Germline values: CDR1 KGHSH, CDR2 LQKENI. This CDR3 contains 15 residues. In DNA form, the CDR3 reads TGTGCCAGCTCATTGGACAGGGGGCCGCTCTACGAGCAGTACTTC. Translated: CASSLDRGPLYEQYF.

The genes are TRBV28 and TRBJ2-1; possible D gene TRBD1, 6 bases. This CDR3 contains 14 residues. V was cut by 4 bases and J by 7 bases, with 14 bases left in between. CDR1 MDHEN and CDR2 SYDVKM come from the germline V gene. The CDR3 loop reads CASSWDIFENEQFF. The CDR3 DNA sequence: TGTGCCAGCAGTTGGGACATTTTCGAGAATGAGCAGTTCTTC.

The chain uses TRBV15 and TRBJ1-2, with D maybe TRBD1 (5 bases). V was trimmed by 5 bases and J by 4 bases, leaving 17 bases between them. From germline, CDR1 is LNHNV and CDR2 YYDKDF (reference sequence). The CDR3 runs to 15 residues. The CDR3 nucleotides read TGTGCCACCAGCCGAGGTGGGGGGTCTAGCTATGGCTACACCTTC. Amino acids: CATSRGGGSSYGYTF.

The chain uses TRBV6-5 and TRBJ1-1; a possible D gene is TRBD1 (6 bases). Germline CDR1 and CDR2: MNHEY and SVGAGI. The CDR3 sequence is 14 residues long. V lost 6 bases and J 2 bases, leaving 13 bases between the germline ends. The CDR3 coding sequence is TGTGCCAGCAGCTCTACAGGGACCAACACTGAAGCTTTCTTT. This gives the protein CASSSTGTNTEAFF.

This chain connects TRBV19 to TRBJ2-7, with TRBD2 matching over 13 bases. Germline V CDR1 and CDR2: LNHDA, SQIVND (reference sequence). J lost 5 bases, V lost 9 bases, and 13 bases had no gene match. There are 16 residues in the CDR3. The CDR3 region is CASRLTGGLAGDEQYF. The CDR3 coding sequence is TGTGCCAGCAGGCTGACGGGTGGACTAGCGGGAGACGAGCAGTACTTC.